These 5 T cell receptor beta chains share one sample of origin, sequenced in a study of shared clonotypes between healthy human individuals. Repertoires were generated with immunoSEQ multiplex PCR, while TCRdb's copy carries only in-frame clones and drops some. The sample lists more than 2 million clones, approximately 96% occurring once. Sample: naive CD4+ T cells sorted from blood. Indicated subset: CD45RA+ positively selected. The receptor set was obtained from a young man in good health.

The chain links TRBV5-1 to TRBJ1-2; TRBD1 agrees at 9 bases. J was trimmed by 8 bases and V by 0 bases; bases with no gene match: 11. Looked up from germline, CDR1 is SGHRS and CDR2 is YFSETQ. The length of the CDR3 is 16 residues. The CDR3 sequence: CASSLVTSGQGGGYTF. CDR3 nucleotide sequence: TGCGCCAGCAGCTTGGTAACTTCGGGACAGGGCGGAGGCTACACCTTC.

CDR3 nucleotides: TGTGCCATCAGGGGGACAGGGGACACCGGGGAGCTGTTTTTT. Its translation is CAIRGTGDTGELFF. The chain uses TRBV10-3 and TRBJ2-2; 10 nucleotides agree with TRBD1. Germline V gene sequence: CDR1 ENHRY, CDR2 SYGVKD. With 6 bases clipped from V and 3 bases from J, the junction kept 1 base outside the gene matches. The CDR3 has 14 amino acids.

The J gene is TRBJ1-1, the V gene TRBV9, with a tentative D call TRBD1 (5 bases). Germline V gives CDR1 SGDLS, CDR2 YYNGEE. This CDR3 has 15 amino acids. The germline V and J ends were trimmed by 7 bases and 2 bases, with 18 bases remaining between them. The CDR3 DNA reads TGTGCCAGCGCAAGGGGAGGGGAACCTAACACTGAAGCTTTCTTT. Protein sequence: CASARGGEPNTEAFF.

V usage is TRBV4-3 and J usage is TRBJ1-4; D gene uncertain. Germline assignment: CDR1 LGHNA and CDR2 YSLEER. V was cut by 0 bases and J by 13 bases, with 12 bases left in between. This CDR3 comprises 13 residues. CDR3 sequence (DNA): TGCGCCAGCAGCCAAGAGGAAGAGGATCGACTGTTTTTT. Its protein product is CASSQEEEDRLFF.

The CDR3 sequence: CAISEFGQGRGYTF. As DNA, the CDR3 is TGTGCCATCAGTGAGTTTGGACAGGGACGGGGCTACACCTTC. The chain carries TRBV10-3 and TRBJ1-2, with 8 positions matching TRBD1. CDR1 ENHRY and CDR2 SYGVKD come from the germline V gene. This CDR3 comprises 14 residues. V was pared by 1 base and J by 8 bases, with 6 bases of the junction left unmatched.